This TCR beta chain was identified in a study of blood T cell repertoires in COVID-19. Study summary: Samples of COVID-19 (acute and convalescent) were obtained from the United States, Italy and Spain.

In Seattle, patients joined the study during active infection and were tracked longitudinally. Germline values: CDR1 SEHNR, CDR2 FQNEAQ (reference sequence). This CDR3 has 12 residues. V lost 6 bases and J 9 bases, leaving 12 bases between the germline ends. Measured with immunoSEQ multiplex PCR; TCRdb has only the in-frame clones, and not every one. This sample has about 230,000 clones, with 86% found just once. The receptor's source is a man aged 45 to 65 with COVID-19, enrolled during active disease. Sample: peripheral blood. The V and J genes are TRBV7-9 and TRBJ2-1; possible D gene TRBD2, 5 bases. CDR3 DNA sequence: TGTGCCAGCAGTCCACGAGGGTTTGAGCAGTTCTTC. Translating gives CASSPRGFEQFF.